These 8 T cell receptor beta chains were all obtained from the same sample, sequenced in a study of blood T cell repertoires in COVID-19. Sequenced by immunoSEQ multiplex PCR; TCRdb stores in-frame clones only, minus some. The repertoire holds approximately 270,000 clones, with around 86% as singletons. The sequencing sample was made of PBMCs or T cells enriched from blood (not recorded which). All receptors derive from a man aged 40-49 years who had recovered from COVID-19.

This rearrangement joins TRBV7-2 to TRBJ2-3; 8 nucleotides line up with TRBD2. The junction had 8 bases not matched to a gene; V was cut back by 5 bases and J by 1 base. The germline V gene has CDR1 SGHTA and CDR2 FQGNSA. The CDR3 sequence is 16 residues long. The CDR3 DNA sequence: TGTGCCAGCAGCCCCCTGGGGCGGGGGGGCACAGATACGCAGTATTTT. This translates into CASSPLGRGGTDTQYF.

The V and J genes are TRBV9 and TRBJ2-2, with TRBD1 matching over 11 bases. This CDR3 region has 20 residues. V was clipped by 3 bases and J by 5 bases; unmatched bases: 18. Germline-derived CDR1 and CDR2 are SGDLS and YYNGEE. In nucleotides, the CDR3 is TGTGCCAGCAGCGCATTAGCCCGCCCCCGGGACAGGGGGTGGACCGGGGAGCTGTTTTTT. Translated, it gives CASSALARPRDRGWTGELFF.

The chain uses TRBV7-2 and TRBJ1-2; TRBD1 matches 7 bases. This CDR3 comprises 14 residues. V was pared by 3 bases and J by 3 bases, with 4 bases of the junction left unmatched. Germline V lookup: CDR1 SGHTA, CDR2 FQGNSA. CDR3 nucleotide sequence: TGTGCCAGCAGCTTGGGCAGGGGGGACTATGGCTACACCTTC. Residues: CASSLGRGDYGYTF.

The chain employs TRBV5-4 and TRBJ1-6; the match to TRBD1 covers 8 bases. Germline assignment: CDR1 SGHNT and CDR2 YYREEE (reference sequence). This CDR3 is built from 15 residues. With 4 bases clipped from V and 7 bases from J, the junction kept 7 bases outside the gene matches. The CDR3 loop is CASSAGGNPNSPLHF. CDR3 DNA sequence: TGTGCCAGCAGCGCAGGGGGCAACCCAAATTCACCCCTCCACTTT.

V is TRBV5-1 and J is TRBJ2-1; D is possibly TRBD2 (5 bases). CDR1 and CDR2 (germline): SGHRS, YFSETQ. The CDR3 consists of 12 residues. The V gene lost 2 bases and the J gene lost 9 bases, with 9 bases spanning the gap. The CDR3 here is CASSLIRGEQFF. The CDR3 DNA reads as TGCGCCAGCAGCTTAATCCGGGGTGAGCAGTTCTTC.

V and J are TRBV9 and TRBJ2-5; 7 nucleotides agree with TRBD2. The CDR3 contains 15 residues. V trimming: 3 bases; J trimming: 1 base; junction bases outside the gene matches: 6. Looked up from germline, CDR1 is SGDLS and CDR2 is YYNGEE. The CDR3 DNA sequence: TGTGCCAGCAGCGGTAGCGGGTGGGGCCAAGAGACCCAGTACTTC. Its translation is CASSGSGWGQETQYF.

This chain connects TRBV13 to TRBJ2-1; 10 bases agree with TRBD2. Germline V gene sequence: CDR1 PRHDT, CDR2 FYEKMQ (reference sequence). The CDR3 covers 15 residues. Trimming took 6 bases from V and 5 from J; bases not matched to a gene: 7. Here the CDR3 reads CASRLAGAEDNEQFF. CDR3 DNA: TGTGCCAGCAGGCTAGCGGGGGCGGAGGACAATGAGCAGTTCTTC. Using reference TRBV13 and TRBJ2-1 for the parts outside the CDR3, the full variable domain is AAGVIQSPRHLIKEKRETATLKCYPIPRHDTVYWYQQGPGQDPQFLISFYEKMQSDKGSIPDRFSAQQFSDYHSELNMSSLELGDSALYFCASRLAGAEDNEQFFGPGTRLTVL.

The chain has TRBV30 and TRBJ1-6, with D hard to call. V lost 1 base and J 10 bases, leaving 11 bases between the germline ends. CDR1 and CDR2 from the germline V gene are GTSNPN and SVGIG (reference sequence). The CDR3 loop spans 13 amino acids. The CDR3 DNA reads TGTGCCTGGAGTGCGGGTACCAACTCACCCCTCCACTTT. Residues: CAWSAGTNSPLHF.